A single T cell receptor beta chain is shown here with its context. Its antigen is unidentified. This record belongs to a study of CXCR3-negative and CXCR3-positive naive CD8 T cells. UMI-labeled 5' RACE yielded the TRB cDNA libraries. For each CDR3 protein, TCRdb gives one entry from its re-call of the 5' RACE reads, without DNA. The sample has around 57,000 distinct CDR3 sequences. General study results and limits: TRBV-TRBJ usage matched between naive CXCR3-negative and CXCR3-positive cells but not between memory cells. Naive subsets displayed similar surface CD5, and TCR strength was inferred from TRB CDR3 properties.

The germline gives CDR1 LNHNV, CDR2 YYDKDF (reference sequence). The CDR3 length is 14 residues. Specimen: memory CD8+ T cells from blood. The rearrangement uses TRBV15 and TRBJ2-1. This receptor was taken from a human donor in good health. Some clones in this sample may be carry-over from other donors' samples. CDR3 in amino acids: CATSRDGTDSEQFF. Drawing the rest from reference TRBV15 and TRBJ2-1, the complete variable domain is DAMVIQNPRYQVTQFGKPVTLSCSQTLNHNVMYWYQQKSSQAPKLLFHYYDKDFNNEADTPDNFQSRRPNTSFCFLDIRSPGLGDTAMYLCATSRDGTDSEQFFGPGTRLTVL.